The clone carrying this T cell receptor (beta chain) showed up just a few times. Germline trimming cut 4 bases from V and 4 bases from J; bases unmatched to any gene: 8. This CDR3 region has 15 residues. The germline V gene has CDR1 SGHDT and CDR2 YYEEEE. The data derive from a study of low-dose radiotherapy and immunotherapy resistance in tumors. The sample's time point: after trial treatment. This sample's treatment: LDRT plus nivolumab, ipilimumab, low-dose cyclophosphamide and aspirin (RACIN trial). First-strand cDNA relied on TRAV- and TRBV-specific primers spanning alpha and beta chains. The TCRs were subjected to amplification over 20 PCR cycles employing a constant-region primer in conjunction with a V-primer adapter. Each CDR3 protein gets one entry after TCRdb re-called the reads with MiXCR. The repertoire holds about 84,000 distinct CDR3 sequences, with less than 20% as singletons.

The sequenced sample was PBMCs, obtained after low-dose radiotherapy plus immunotherapy. The receptor was derived from a male donor with prostate cancer. The rearrangement uses TRBV5-6 and TRBJ2-1; 7 bases line up with TRBD2. CDR3 residues: CASSGGEEPYNEQFF. CDR3 nucleotide sequence: TGTGCCAGCAGCGGGGGGGAGGAACCTTACAATGAGCAGTTCTTC.